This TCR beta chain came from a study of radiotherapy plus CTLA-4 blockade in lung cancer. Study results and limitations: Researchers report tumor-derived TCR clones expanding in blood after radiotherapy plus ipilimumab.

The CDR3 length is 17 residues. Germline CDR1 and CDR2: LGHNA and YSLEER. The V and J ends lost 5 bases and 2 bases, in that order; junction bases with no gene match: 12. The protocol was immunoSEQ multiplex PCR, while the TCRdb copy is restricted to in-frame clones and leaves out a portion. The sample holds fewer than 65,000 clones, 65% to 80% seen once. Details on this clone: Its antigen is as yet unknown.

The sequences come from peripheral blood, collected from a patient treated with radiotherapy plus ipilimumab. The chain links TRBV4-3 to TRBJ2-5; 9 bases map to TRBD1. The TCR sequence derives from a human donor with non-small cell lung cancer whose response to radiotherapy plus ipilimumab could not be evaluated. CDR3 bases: TGCGCCAGCAGCTCGCAAACCGGGACAGGGAGGCAAGAGACCCAGTACTTC. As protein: CASSSQTGTGRQETQYF.